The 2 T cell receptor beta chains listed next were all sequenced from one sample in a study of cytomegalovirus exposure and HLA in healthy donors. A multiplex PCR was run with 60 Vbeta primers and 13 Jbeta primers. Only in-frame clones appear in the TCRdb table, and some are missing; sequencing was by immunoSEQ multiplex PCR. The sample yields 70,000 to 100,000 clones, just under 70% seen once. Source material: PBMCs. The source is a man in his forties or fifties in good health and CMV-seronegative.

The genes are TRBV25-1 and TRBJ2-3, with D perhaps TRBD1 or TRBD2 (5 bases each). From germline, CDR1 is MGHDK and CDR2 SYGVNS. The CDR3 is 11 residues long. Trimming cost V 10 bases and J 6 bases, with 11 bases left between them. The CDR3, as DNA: TGTGCCACCAGAGGGGTTGATACGCAGTATTTT. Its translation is CATRGVDTQYF.

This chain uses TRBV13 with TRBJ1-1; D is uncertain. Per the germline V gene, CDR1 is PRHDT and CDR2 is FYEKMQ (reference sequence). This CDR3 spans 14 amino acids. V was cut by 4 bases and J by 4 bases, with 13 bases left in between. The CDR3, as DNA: TGTGCCAGCAGCTCCCCCGGGATCCGCACTGAAGCTTTCTTT. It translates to CASSSPGIRTEAFF.